This TCR beta chain stems from a study of CXCR3-negative and CXCR3-positive naive CD8 T cells. Overall study: Summed over all libraries, TRB reads came to around 130 million, with about 1.5 +/- 0.3 million per library.

Note on this clonotype: Antigen: not known.

The CDR3 contains 15 residues. The germline V gene encodes CDR1 SGHTA and CDR2 FQGTGA. Researchers prepared the TRB cDNA libraries using 5' RACE with UMI labels. TCRdb reprocessed the 5' RACE reads and keeps a single row for each CDR3 protein, giving no DNA. This sample's table has about 82,000 distinct CDR3 sequences. Study results and caveats: Comparably high diversity marked both naive subsets, whereas memory CD8+ cells had much lower diversity. TRBV-TRBJ usage was alike in naive CXCR3-negative and CXCR3-positive cells but differed in memory cells.

The sequenced sample was naive CXCR3- CD8+ T cells from blood. Subset: CD45RO-CCR7+CD27+CD95- naive CD8+ T cells lacking CXCR3 (TNR3-). The TCR comes from a human donor in good health. Some clones in this sample may be carry-over from other donors' samples. The chain is built from TRBV7-3 and TRBJ2-1; TCRdb's D call of TRBD1 is untestable without DNA. The CDR3 sequence is CTSRLTGTGDNEQFF.